Each of the 10 T cell receptor beta chains below was sequenced from the same sample in a study of breast tumors, draining lymph nodes, adjacent tissues. A single record per CDR3 protein comes from TCRdb applying MiXCR to the multiplex PCR reads. The top ten hold about 7.6% of the sample, which has 47,000 or so distinct CDR3 sequences, roughly 24% seen once. The sample comprised breast tumor tissue. The receptors stem from a female donor with breast cancer. Some clones in this sample may be carry-over from other donors' samples.

This clonotype has at least ten counts. This chain uses TRBV5-1 with TRBJ2-7; a weak D match, TRBD1 (6 bases). This CDR3 region has 15 residues. Trimming pared 5 bases from V and 6 bases from J, leaving 21 bases between. Germline-derived CDR1 and CDR2 are SGHRS and YFSETQ. Here the CDR3 DNA reads TGCGCCAGCAGGGCCATAATCCAGGGGACGAGCGAGCAGTACTTC. Amino acid sequence: CASRAIIQGTSEQYF.

As to this clonotype: The CDR3 ends on some other residue instead of the conserved phenylalanine or tryptophan, so this is likely a read error. The DNA is omitted, as the CDR3 cannot be located on it reliably, and the CDR3 follows TCRdb's listing. The CDR3 sequence is CASSQDPGTPLDS. The chain is built from TRBV3-1 and TRBJ2-5; no check of the table's D call, TRBD1, against the DNA was made. Termini included, the CDR3 measures 13 amino acids. Germline-derived CDR1 and CDR2 are LGHDT and YNNKEL (reference sequence).

In this sample, this clonotype turned up many times. The rearrangement joins TRBV2 to TRBJ2-2; possibly TRBD1 or TRBD2 for D (5 bases each). This CDR3 contains 15 residues. V lost 5 bases and J 4 bases, leaving 14 bases between the germline ends. In germline, CDR1 is SNHLY, CDR2 FYNNEI. CDR3 in DNA: TGTGCCAGCAGTCCGAGGGACGGCTCCACCGGGGAGCTGTTTTTT. It codes for CASSPRDGSTGELFF. The variable domain in full, with the rest retrieved from reference TRBV2 and TRBJ2-2, is EPEVTQTPSHQVTQMGQEVILRCVPISNHLYFYWYRQILGQKVEFLVSFYNNEISEKSEIFDDQFSVERPDGSNFTLKIRSTKLEDSAMYFCASSPRDGSTGELFFGEGSRLTVL.

The chain couples TRBV6-6 to TRBJ1-4; 8 positions agree with TRBD1. The CDR3 sequence is 14 residues long. J was trimmed by 8 bases and V by 5 bases; bases with no gene match: 7. Germline V gives CDR1 MNHNY, CDR2 SVGAGI (reference sequence). The CDR3 region is CASSEQGVGEKLFF. Written as DNA, the CDR3 is TGTGCCAGCAGTGAACAGGGGGTCGGGGAAAAACTGTTTTTT.

This clonotype appeared many times. The J gene is TRBJ1-2, the V gene TRBV6-5, with TRBD1 as a possible D gene (5 bases). The V end lost 5 bases, the J end lost 5 bases, and 18 bases lay between the germline ends. CDR3 size: 15 residues. From germline, CDR1 is MNHEY and CDR2 SVGAGI. CDR3 DNA sequence: TGTGCCAGCAGTCGGACCGGGGGGGTCTTATATGGCTACACCTTC. Amino acids: CASSRTGGVLYGYTF.

This clonotype was found many times. J is TRBJ1-1 and V is TRBV11-2; D may be TRBD1 (5 bases). The V and J ends lost 6 bases and 6 bases respectively, with 14 bases between them. Germline V CDR1 and CDR2: SGHAT, FQNNGV. The CDR3 is 13 residues long. The CDR3 protein is CASSLTGGAEAFF. The CDR3 DNA is TGTGCCAGCAGTCTTACAGGTGGGGCTGAAGCTTTCTTT.

This clonotype was seen ten or more times. The rearrangement links TRBV11-3 to TRBJ2-3, with D uncertain. CDR3 length: 13 residues. V was cut by 1 base and J by 2 bases, with 4 bases left in between. The germline gives CDR1 SGHNT, CDR2 YENEEA. The CDR3 bases are TGTGCCAGCAGCTTAGGGGACACAGATACGCAGTATTTT. Protein sequence: CASSLGDTDTQYF.

In its sample, this clonotype was seen many times. The chain links TRBV2 to TRBJ1-3; D not resolved. From germline, CDR1 is SNHLY and CDR2 FYNNEI. CDR3 length: 15 residues. V dropped 1 base and J dropped 3 bases, with 10 bases sitting between them. The CDR3 bases are TGTGCCAGCAGTGAAGATCCCCACCTTGGAAACACCATATATTTT. Its translation: CASSEDPHLGNTIYF.

With regard to this clonotype: A clone one base away is much larger, so this may be a read error. The chain carries TRBV27 and TRBJ2-7; perhaps TRBD1 as D (5 bases). Germline V lookup: CDR1 MNHEY, CDR2 SMNVEV (reference sequence). The CDR3 consists of 13 residues. The CDR3 DNA is TGTGCCGGCAGCTCACAGGACTCCTACGAGCAGTACTTC. Translation: CAGSSQDSYEQYF.

This clonotype was counted many times. The V call is TRBV6-1, the J call TRBJ1-2; D remains unclear. V was shortened by 0 bases and J by 0 bases, with 8 bases between the two germline ends. Germline CDR1 reads MNHNS; CDR2 reads SASEGT. This CDR3 is 15 amino acids long. The CDR3 sequence is CASSEAVVANYGYTF. CDR3 nucleotides: TGTGCCAGCAGTGAAGCCGTTGTAGCTAACTATGGCTACACCTTC.